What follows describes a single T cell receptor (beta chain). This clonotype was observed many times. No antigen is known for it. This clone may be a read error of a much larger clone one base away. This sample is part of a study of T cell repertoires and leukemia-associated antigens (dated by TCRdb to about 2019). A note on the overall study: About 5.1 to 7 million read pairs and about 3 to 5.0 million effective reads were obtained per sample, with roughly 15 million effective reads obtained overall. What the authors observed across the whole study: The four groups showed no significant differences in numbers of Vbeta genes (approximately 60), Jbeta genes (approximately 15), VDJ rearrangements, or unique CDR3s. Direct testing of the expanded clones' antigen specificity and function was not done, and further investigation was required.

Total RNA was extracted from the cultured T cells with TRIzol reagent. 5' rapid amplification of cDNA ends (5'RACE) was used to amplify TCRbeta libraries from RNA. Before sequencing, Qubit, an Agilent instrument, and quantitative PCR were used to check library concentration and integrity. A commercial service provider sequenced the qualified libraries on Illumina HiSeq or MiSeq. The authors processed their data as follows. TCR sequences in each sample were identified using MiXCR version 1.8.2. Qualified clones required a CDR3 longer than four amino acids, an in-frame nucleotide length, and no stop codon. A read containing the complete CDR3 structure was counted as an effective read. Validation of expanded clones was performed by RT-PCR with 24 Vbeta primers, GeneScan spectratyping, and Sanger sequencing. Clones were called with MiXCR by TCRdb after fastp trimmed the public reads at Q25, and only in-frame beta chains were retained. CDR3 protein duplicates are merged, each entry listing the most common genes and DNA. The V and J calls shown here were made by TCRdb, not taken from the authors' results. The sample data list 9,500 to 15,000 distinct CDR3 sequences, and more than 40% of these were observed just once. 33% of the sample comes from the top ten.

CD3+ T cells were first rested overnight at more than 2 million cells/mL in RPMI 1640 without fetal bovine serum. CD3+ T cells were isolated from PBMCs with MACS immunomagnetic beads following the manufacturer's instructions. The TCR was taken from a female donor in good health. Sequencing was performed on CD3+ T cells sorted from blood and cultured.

The CDR3 loop reads CGARTGEHEQYF. The nucleotide sequence is given as TGCGGTGCAAGAACAGGGGAACACGAGCAGTACTTC. Recombination linked TRBV20-1 to TRBJ2-7, with TRBD1 identical over 7 junction bases. Including cysteine and phenylalanine, the CDR3 has 12 amino acids. Only the CDR3 DNA stays, 36 bases, in frame from base 1. The germline V gene encodes CDR1 DFQATT and CDR2 SNEGSKA (reference sequence).